The present entry profiles one T cell receptor beta chain with its context. What it binds is unknown. The germline gives CDR1 SGHKS, CDR2 YYEKEE (reference sequence). CDR3 size: 15 residues. The source of the sample is a study of T cells expressing NK-cell markers. Study information: All TCR beta repertoires analysed originated from sorted CD3+CD56+NKG2C+, CD3+CD56+NKG2C- and CD3+CD56-NKG2C+ T cells. Broader study findings: Nothing established the HCMV specificity of expanded NKG2C+ T cell clones.

The TCR beta cDNA came from 5'RACE template switching with UMIs. TCRdb reworked the 5' RACE reads into one entry per CDR3 protein, no DNA. This listing includes 300,000 to 500,000 distinct CDR3 sequences. This TCR derives from a woman aged 50 to 65 in good health. V is TRBV5-5 and J is TRBJ1-2; TCRdb calls TRBD1, which cannot be checked without DNA. The specimen sequenced was blood T cells: a sorted CD56 or NKG2C T cell subset, CD4+ or CD8+ T cells, or bulk PBMC T cells (not recorded which). This CDR3 reads CASSLLDSPNYGYTF. Drawing the rest from reference TRBV5-5 and TRBJ1-2, the complete variable domain is DAGVTQSPTHLIKTRGQQVTLRCSPISGHKSVSWYQQVLGQGPQFIFQYYEKEERGRGNFPDRFSARQFPNYSSELNVNALLLGDSALYLCASSLLDSPNYGYTFGSGTRLTVV.